This T cell receptor beta chain appears in the sequencing data of a study of glioma-infiltrating T cells. Study overall: Samples included WHO grade II oligodendrogliomas or astrocytomas and initial-diagnosis grade IV glioblastomas. Before surgery, glioma patients received dexamethasone for at most six days. Study-wide findings and caveats: Signature shared blood CDR3 motifs were enriched in low-divergence and depleted in high-divergence patients.

Germline trimming cut 5 bases from V and 5 bases from J; bases unmatched to any gene: 9. Germline CDR1 reads MDHEN; CDR2 reads SYDVKM. This CDR3 comprises 17 residues. Using RNA template, CDR3s of TCR alpha and beta were amplified with iRepertoire arm-PCR. TCRdb re-called the multiplex PCR reads with MiXCR, one entry per CDR3 protein. Here the sample spans a few hundred thousand distinct CDR3 sequences, more than 35% being singletons. To note about this clonotype: The antigen remains undetermined.

The receptor was isolated from a human donor with low-grade glioma or glioblastoma, undergoing nonglioma brain surgery, or in good health (not recorded which). Sequencing used glioma tissue, nonneoplastic brain tissue, or PBMCs (not recorded which). This chain connects TRBV28 to TRBJ2-2, with TRBD2 matching over 12 bases. The CDR3 sequence: CASSRRLAGDLTGELFF. The CDR3, as DNA: TGTGCCAGCAGTCGTCGACTAGCGGGAGATCTTACCGGGGAGCTGTTTTTT.